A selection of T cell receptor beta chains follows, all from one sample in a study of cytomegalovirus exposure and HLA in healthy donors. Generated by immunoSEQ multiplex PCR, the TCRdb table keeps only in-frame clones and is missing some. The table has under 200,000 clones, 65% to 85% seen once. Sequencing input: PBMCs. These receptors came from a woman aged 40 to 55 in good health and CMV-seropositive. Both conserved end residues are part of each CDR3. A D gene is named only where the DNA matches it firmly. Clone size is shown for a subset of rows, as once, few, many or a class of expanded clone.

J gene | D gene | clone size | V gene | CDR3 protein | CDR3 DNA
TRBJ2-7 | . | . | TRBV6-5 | CASSPPGNRNEQYF | TGTGCCAGCAGCCCCCCGGGGAATAGGAACGAGCAGTACTTC
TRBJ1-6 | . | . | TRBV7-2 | CASSLTPGRGSPLHF | TGTGCCAGCAGCTTAACTCCAGGGAGGGGATCACCCCTCCACTTT
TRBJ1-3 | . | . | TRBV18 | CASSPYRSSGNTIYF | TGTGCCAGCTCACCATATCGCAGCTCTGGAAACACCATATATTTT
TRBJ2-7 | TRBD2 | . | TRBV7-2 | CASSPWEGAYEQYF | TGTGCCAGCAGCCCCTGGGAGGGCGCCTACGAGCAGTACTTC
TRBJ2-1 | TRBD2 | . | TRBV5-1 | CASSPPSGGNNEQFF | TGCGCCAGCAGCCCTCCTAGCGGGGGTAACAATGAGCAGTTCTTC
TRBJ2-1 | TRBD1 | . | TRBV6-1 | CASSPQGASISEQFF | TGTGCCAGCAGCCCACAGGGGGCGTCCATTAGTGAGCAGTTCTTC
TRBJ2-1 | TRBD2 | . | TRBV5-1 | CASSLARGRWNNEQFF | TGCGCCAGCAGCTTGGCCCGCGGGAGATGGAACAATGAGCAGTTCTTC
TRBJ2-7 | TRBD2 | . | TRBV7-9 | CASSLGEGNEQYF | TGTGCCAGCAGCTTAGGGGAGGGGAACGAGCAGTACTTC
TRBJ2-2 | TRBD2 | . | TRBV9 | CASSVVAGAGELFF | TGTGCCAGCAGCGTAGTTGCGGGAGCCGGGGAGCTGTTTTTT
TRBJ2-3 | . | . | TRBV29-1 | CSVGKGGTDTQYF | TGCAGCGTTGGGAAGGGGGGCACAGATACGCAGTATTTT
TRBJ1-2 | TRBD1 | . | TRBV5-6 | CASSWWDRGVYGYTF | TGTGCCAGCAGCTGGTGGGACAGGGGGGTCTATGGCTACACCTTC
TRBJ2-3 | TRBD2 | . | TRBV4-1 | CASSQGLAGGRSTDTQYF | TGCGCCAGCAGCCAAGGGCTAGCGGGGGGGCGAAGCACAGATACGCAGTATTTT
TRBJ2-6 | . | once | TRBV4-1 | CASSQDRSTGANVLTF | TGCGCCAGCAGCCAAGACCGGTCGACTGGGGCCAACGTCCTGACTTTC
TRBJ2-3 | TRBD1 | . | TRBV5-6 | CASSAGQGGTDTQYF | TGTGCCAGCAGCGCGGGACAGGGAGGCACAGATACGCAGTATTTT
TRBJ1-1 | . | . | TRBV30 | CAWSLRQNTEAFF | TGTGCCTGGAGTCTTAGACAGAACACTGAAGCTTTCTTT
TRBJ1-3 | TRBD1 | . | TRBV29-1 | CSPLTGRKHHIF | TGCAGCCCCCTGACAGGGAGGAAACACCATATATTT
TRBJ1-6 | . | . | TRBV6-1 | CASSETQGWNSPLHF | TGTGCCAGCAGTGAAACCCAGGGGTGGAATTCACCCCTCCACTTT
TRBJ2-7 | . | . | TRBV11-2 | CASNRDATYEQYF | TGTGCCAGCAACAGAGACGCAACCTACGAGCAGTACTTC
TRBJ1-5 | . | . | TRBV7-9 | CASSQEGLINQPQHF | TGTGCCAGCAGCCAAGAGGGACTGATCAATCAGCCCCAGCATTTT
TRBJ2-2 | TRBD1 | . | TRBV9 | CASSVGGWGTGNTGELFF | TGTGCCAGCAGCGTAGGGGGGTGGGGGACAGGGAACACCGGGGAGCTGTTTTTT
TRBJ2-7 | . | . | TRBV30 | CAWSVLVSSYEQYF | TGTGCCTGGAGTGTACTGGTTTCATCCTACGAGCAGTACTTC
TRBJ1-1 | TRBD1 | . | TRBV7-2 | CASSGYRGRNTEAFF | TGTGCCAGCAGCGGATACAGGGGGCGGAACACTGAAGCTTTCTTT
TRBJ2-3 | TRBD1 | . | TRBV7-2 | CASSRGQVPDTQYF | TGTGCCAGCAGCCGAGGACAGGTTCCAGATACGCAGTATTTT
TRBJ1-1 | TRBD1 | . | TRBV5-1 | CASRKTGGEGTEAFF | TGCGCCAGCAGAAAGACAGGGGGCGAGGGAACTGAAGCTTTCTTT
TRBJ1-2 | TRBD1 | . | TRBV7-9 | CASSLLADRAHGYTF | TGTGCCAGCAGCTTACTGGCCGACAGGGCCCATGGCTACACCTTC
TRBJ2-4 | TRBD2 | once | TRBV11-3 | CASSPSGLGKNIQYF | TGTGCCAGCAGCCCTAGCGGGTTGGGCAAAAACATTCAGTACTTC
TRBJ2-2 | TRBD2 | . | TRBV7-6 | CASSTSQNSGSRGELFF | TGTGCCAGCAGCACCAGCCAGAATAGCGGGAGCCGGGGGGAGCTGTTTTTT
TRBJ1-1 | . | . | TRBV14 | CASSPTTGGATEAFF | TGTGCCAGCAGCCCGACGACGGGGGGAGCCACTGAAGCTTTCTTT
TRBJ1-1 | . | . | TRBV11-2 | CASSLDRGPSGEAFF | TGTGCCAGCAGCTTAGACAGGGGTCCCTCGGGTGAAGCTTTCTTT
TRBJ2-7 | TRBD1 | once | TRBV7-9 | CASSAPGQGNEQYF | TGTGCCAGCAGCGCCCCGGGACAGGGAAACGAGCAGTACTTC
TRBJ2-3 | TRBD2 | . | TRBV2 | CASRGGVAGQSTDTQYF | TGTGCCAGCCGAGGGGGGGTAGCGGGACAATCCACAGATACGCAGTATTTT
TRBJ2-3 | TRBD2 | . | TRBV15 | CATSPYLAGVTDTQYF | TGTGCCACCAGCCCTTATCTAGCGGGGGTCACAGATACGCAGTATTTT
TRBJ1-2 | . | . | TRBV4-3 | CASSQGEGGLRGYTF | TGCGCCAGCAGCCAAGGGGAGGGGGGATTGCGGGGCTACACCTTC
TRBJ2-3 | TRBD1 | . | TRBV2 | CASSDGTGITDTQYF | TGTGCCAGCAGTGACGGGACAGGGATTACAGATACGCAGTATTTT
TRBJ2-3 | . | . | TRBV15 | CATSREAGIDTQYF | TGTGCCACCAGCAGAGAGGCAGGTATAGATACGCAGTATTTT